These T cell receptor beta chains were read from a single sample in a study of Tregs in tolerant kidney transplant recipients. Sequencing used immunoSEQ multiplex PCR; TCRdb keeps in-frame clones, though not all of them. The repertoire includes approximately 44,000 clones, nearly 97% of them detected once, and around 0.4% sits in the top ten. These receptors' antigens are unknown. Sequencing was performed on Tregs from blood cultured with allogeneic cells. The receptors were gathered from a human donor in good health. CDR3s include the opening cysteine and the closing phenylalanine or tryptophan. D genes are given only for firm matches. Some rows mark clone size as missing; the rest say once, few, many or name a class of expanded clone.

J gene | clone size | V gene | D gene | CDR3 DNA | CDR3 protein
TRBJ1-6 | - | TRBV9 | - | TGTGCCAGCAGCGTAGACAGGAATTCACCCCTCCACTTT | CASSVDRNSPLHF
TRBJ2-1 | - | TRBV18 | TRBD2 | TGTGCCAGCTCACCACCGAGTAGCGGGAGGGCCCAGCTCTTC | CASSPPSSGRAQLF
TRBJ2-1 | - | TRBV5-4 | - | TGTGCCAGCAGCTTGGCCGGGAATGAGCAGTTCTTC | CASSLAGNEQFF
TRBJ1-1 | - | TRBV7-6 | TRBD1 | TGTGCCAGCAGCCCCCGACAGGGGAACACTGAAGCTTTCTTT | CASSPRQGNTEAFF
TRBJ2-3 | - | TRBV6-5 | - | TGTGCCAGCAGTCTCGAACACCACTCAGATACGCAGTATTTT | CASSLEHHSDTQYF
TRBJ2-1 | - | TRBV11-3 | TRBD1 | TGTGCCAGCAGCGAAGGACAGGGCTCCTACAATGAGCAGTTCTTC | CASSEGQGSYNEQFF
TRBJ2-7 | - | TRBV7-2 | - | TGTGCCAGCAGCTTAGGTCGGGGTAGGGACCCCTACGAGCAGTACTTC | CASSLGRGRDPYEQYF
TRBJ2-2 | - | TRBV30 | - | TGTGCCTGGAGTGTACCAATCGGGAGAAACACCGGGGAGCTGTTTTTT | CAWSVPIGRNTGELFF
TRBJ2-7 | - | TRBV5-6 | - | TGTGCCAGCAGCCGGACATGGTCGGTCTACGAGCAGTACTTC | CASSRTWSVYEQYF
TRBJ1-5 | - | TRBV2 | - | TGTGCCAGCAGTGAGGCACTTGGCAATCAGCCCCAGCATTTT | CASSEALGNQPQHF
TRBJ2-1 | - | TRBV29-1 | TRBD2 | TGCAGCGTTGTACTACTAGCGGGAGGGAAGTACAATGAGCAGTTCTTC | CSVVLLAGGKYNEQFF
TRBJ1-1 | - | TRBV18 | - | TGTGCCAGCTCACAACACTCGGGCACTGAAGCTTTCTTT | CASSQHSGTEAFF
TRBJ1-5 | - | TRBV27 | TRBD1 | TGTGCCAGCAGACCAAGACAGGGGGCTAATCAGCCCCAGCATTTT | CASRPRQGANQPQHF
TRBJ2-1 | - | TRBV4-1 | TRBD2 | TGCGCCAGCAGCCAAGTTTTGTCAGCGGGACTAGACCCCTCCTACAATGAGCAGTTCTTC | CASSQVLSAGLDPSYNEQFF
TRBJ2-4 | - | TRBV2 | - | TGTGCCAGCGGGCGGGGTAGTGCACACTTC | CASGRGSAHF
TRBJ2-7 | once | TRBV18 | - | TGTGCCAGCTCCAAGTCCGGGGAGAACCACGAGCAGTACTTC | CASSKSGENHEQYF
TRBJ1-6 | - | TRBV7-2 | - | TGTGCCAGCAGCTTAGATCGGACAAGGAATTCACCCCTCCACTTT | CASSLDRTRNSPLHF
TRBJ1-1 | - | TRBV2 | - | TGTGCCAGCAGTTCGGGGGGGGATGACACTGAAGCTTTCTTT | CASSSGGDDTEAFF
TRBJ2-5 | - | TRBV18 | - | TGTGCCAGCTCACCACCAGCAGGGTCAGAGACCCAGTACTTC | CASSPPAGSETQYF
TRBJ2-3 | - | TRBV19 | - | TGTGCCGTTTCCGGGACAACCCCTAGCACAGATACGCAGTATTTT | CAVSGTTPSTDTQYF
TRBJ1-6 | - | TRBV6-1 | - | TGTGCCAGCAGTGAAGGTCCCTATAATTCACCCCTCCACTTT | CASSEGPYNSPLHF
TRBJ2-3 | - | TRBV9 | TRBD2 | TGTGCCAGCAGCGTGGGCGGGGGGGGCACAGATACGCAGTATTTT | CASSVGGGGTDTQYF
TRBJ2-1 | - | TRBV21-1 | - | TGTGCCAGCAGTACAAAGCCTGGGACTTTCAATGAGCAGTTCTTC | CASSTKPGTFNEQFF
TRBJ2-3 | - | TRBV15 | TRBD2 | TGTGCCACCAGCAGGAGGACTAGCGGGGTCACAGATACGCAGTATTTT | CATSRRTSGVTDTQYF
TRBJ2-5 | - | TRBV5-1 | - | TGCGCCAGCAGCAGGGGGTACCAAGAGACCCAGTACTTC | CASSRGYQETQYF
TRBJ2-2 | - | TRBV7-7 | TRBD2 | TGTGCTAGCGGACTAGCGGGGGGAAACGGGGAGCTGTTTTTT | CASGLAGGNGELFF
TRBJ1-5 | - | TRBV6-1 | - | TGTGCCAGCAGTGAGGGCGCAATCATGAGGCATTTT | CASSEGAIMRHF
TRBJ2-1 | - | TRBV5-1 | - | TGCGCCAGTCGGGAAGGGACCTACAATGAGCAGTTCTTC | CASREGTYNEQFF
TRBJ1-6 | - | TRBV6-5 | - | TGTGCCAGCAGTTACTGGTCCGGCTCCTATAATTCACCCCTCCACTTT | CASSYWSGSYNSPLHF
TRBJ2-1 | - | TRBV11-3 | TRBD2 | TGTGCCAGCAGCCCCAGTCGGGCCAGCGGGGGGGCCCGGTCCTACAATGAGCAGTTCTTC | CASSPSRASGGARSYNEQFF
TRBJ1-5 | - | TRBV18 | TRBD1 | TGTGCCAGCTCACAATGGGGACAGGGGAGTAATCAGCCCCAGCATTTT | CASSQWGQGSNQPQHF
TRBJ1-4 | - | TRBV15 | TRBD1 | TGTGCCACCAGCGGGGGACCCAACAGGGGAGGAGGTGAAAAACTGTTTTTT | CATSGGPNRGGGEKLFF
TRBJ1-4 | - | TRBV7-9 | - | TGTGCCAGCAGCCCCAATAGGAAACTGTTTTTT | CASSPNRKLFF
TRBJ1-2 | - | TRBV29-1 | - | TGCAGCGTTGAAAGACCGGAATCTCGCGGCTATGGCTACACCTTC | CSVERPESRGYGYTF
TRBJ1-2 | few | TRBV7-2 | - | TGTGCCAGCAGCCGCCTCGGGACGGGTAACACCTTC | CASSRLGTGNTF
TRBJ1-5 | - | TRBV7-6 | - | TGTGCCAGCAGCTTAGGGAACAGTGGGAATCAGCCCCAGCATTTT | CASSLGNSGNQPQHF
TRBJ1-1 | once | TRBV7-9 | TRBD1 | TGTGCCAGCAGCCCAAGACAGGGCTCGGCTGAAGCTTTCTTT | CASSPRQGSAEAFF
TRBJ2-3 | - | TRBV5-1 | TRBD2 | TGCGCCAGCAGCCCCCCGAGCGGGGGCCCTATCACAGATACGCAGTATTTT | CASSPPSGGPITDTQYF
TRBJ2-7 | - | TRBV6-6 | - | TGTGCCAGCAGTACTCGGACAGGGAGGGTCGAGCAGTACTTC | CASSTRTGRVEQYF
TRBJ1-2 | - | TRBV5-1 | - | TGCGCCAGCAGCTTGGCCGGCAGTGGAGGATATGGCTACACCTTC | CASSLAGSGGYGYTF
TRBJ1-1 | - | TRBV6-5 | - | TGTGCCAGCAGTTTCTCGGGGGACACTGAAGCTTTCTTT | CASSFSGDTEAFF
TRBJ2-7 | - | TRBV30 | - | TGTGCCTGGAGTGTGCCAGGGCCTCCCTCCTACGAGCAGTACTTC | CAWSVPGPPSYEQYF
TRBJ2-1 | - | TRBV6-5 | - | TGTGCCAGCGCCTCCTGGGAGCAGTTCTTC | CASASWEQFF
TRBJ2-2 | - | TRBV6-5 | - | TGTGCCAGCAGCCCTTACACCGGGGAGCTGTTTTTT | CASSPYTGELFF
TRBJ2-1 | - | TRBV5-1 | - | TGCGCCAGCAGCTCAATTTACAATGAGCAGTTCTTC | CASSSIYNEQFF
TRBJ2-7 | once | TRBV18 | TRBD1 | TGTGCCAGCTCATGGGGACAGCTCATCGACGAGCAGTACTTC | CASSWGQLIDEQYF
TRBJ1-1 | - | TRBV18 | - | TGTGCCAGCTCACCCCGATTAGATTTCGGGGAAGCTTTCTTT | CASSPRLDFGEAFF
TRBJ1-5 | - | TRBV6-6 | - | TGTGCCAGCAGTTCGAGTTTTGGCGATCAGCCCCAGCATTTT | CASSSSFGDQPQHF
TRBJ2-1 | - | TRBV9 | - | TGTGCCAGCAGCGTAGCATGGGGAACGTACAATGAGCAGTTCTTC | CASSVAWGTYNEQFF
TRBJ1-1 | - | TRBV15 | - | TGTGCCACCAGCAGAGATTCGGGGGGAAGGGCTGAAGCTTTCTTT | CATSRDSGGRAEAFF
TRBJ2-1 | - | TRBV19 | TRBD1 | TGTGCCAGTAGTACCCAGGGGGCGGTTTTTCCTGAGCAGTTCTTC | CASSTQGAVFPEQFF
TRBJ2-5 | - | TRBV7-9 | - | TGTGCCAGCAGCCTGTTCCTACAAGAGACCCAGTACTTC | CASSLFLQETQYF
TRBJ2-2 | - | TRBV18 | - | TGTGCCAGCTCACCAGAAGGCGCCCTCCTAGGGGAGCTGTTTTTT | CASSPEGALLGELFF
TRBJ2-7 | - | TRBV4-1 | - | TGCGCCAGCAGCCAAGACTGGACTACCAAATCCTACGAGCAGTACTTC | CASSQDWTTKSYEQYF
TRBJ1-1 | - | TRBV5-1 | - | TGCGCCAGCAGCCTTACCCCGAACACTGAAGCTTTCTTT | CASSLTPNTEAFF
TRBJ1-5 | - | TRBV2 | TRBD1 | TGTGCCAGCAGTGTCCGGGACAGGGCTCAGCCCCAGCATTTT | CASSVRDRAQPQHF
TRBJ2-7 | - | TRBV30 | TRBD1 | TGTGCCTGGAGTAAAATCGGACAGGGGGGTTCCTACGAGCAGTACTTC | CAWSKIGQGGSYEQYF